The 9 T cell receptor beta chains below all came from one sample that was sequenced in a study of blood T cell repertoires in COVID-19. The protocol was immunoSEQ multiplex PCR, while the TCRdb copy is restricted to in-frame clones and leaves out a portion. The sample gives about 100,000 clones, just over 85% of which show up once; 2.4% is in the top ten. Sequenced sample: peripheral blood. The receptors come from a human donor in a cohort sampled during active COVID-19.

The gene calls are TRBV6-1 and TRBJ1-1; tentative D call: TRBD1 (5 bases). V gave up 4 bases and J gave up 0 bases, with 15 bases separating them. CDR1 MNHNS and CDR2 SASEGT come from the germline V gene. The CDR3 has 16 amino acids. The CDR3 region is CASSGGAGAMNTEAFF. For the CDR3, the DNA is TGTGCCAGCAGTGGCGGGGCAGGCGCCATGAACACTGAAGCTTTCTTT.

This chain's CDR3 is CASRGAPEGVNEQFF. The DNA of the CDR3 is TGCGCCAGCAGGGGAGCCCCAGAAGGAGTCAATGAGCAGTTCTTC. The chain recombines TRBV5-1 with TRBJ2-1, with D possibly TRBD2 on 5 matching bases. The V gene lost 5 bases and the J gene lost 6 bases, with 18 bases spanning the gap. The V gene's germline CDR1 is SGHRS and CDR2 YFSETQ. CDR3 length: 15 residues.

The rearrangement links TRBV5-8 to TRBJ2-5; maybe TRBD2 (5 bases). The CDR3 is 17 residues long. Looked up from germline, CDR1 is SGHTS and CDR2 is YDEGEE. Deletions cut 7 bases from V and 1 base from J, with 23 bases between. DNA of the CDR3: TGTGCCAGCCCCCTCGGGCTAGCTTTTTCGGTCCAAGAGACCCAGTACTTC. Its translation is CASPLGLAFSVQETQYF.

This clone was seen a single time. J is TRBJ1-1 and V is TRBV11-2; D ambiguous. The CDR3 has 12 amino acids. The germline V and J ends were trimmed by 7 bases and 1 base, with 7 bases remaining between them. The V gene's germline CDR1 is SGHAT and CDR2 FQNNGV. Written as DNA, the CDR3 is TGTGCCAGCACTCCCGGGAACACTGAAGCTTTCTTT. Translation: CASTPGNTEAFF.

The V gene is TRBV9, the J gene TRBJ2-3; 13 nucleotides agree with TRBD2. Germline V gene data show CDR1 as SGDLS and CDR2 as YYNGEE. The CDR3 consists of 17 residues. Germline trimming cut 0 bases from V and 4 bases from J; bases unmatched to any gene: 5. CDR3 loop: CASSVGTSGGLADTQYF. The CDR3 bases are TGTGCCAGCAGCGTAGGGACTAGCGGGGGACTTGCAGATACGCAGTATTTT.

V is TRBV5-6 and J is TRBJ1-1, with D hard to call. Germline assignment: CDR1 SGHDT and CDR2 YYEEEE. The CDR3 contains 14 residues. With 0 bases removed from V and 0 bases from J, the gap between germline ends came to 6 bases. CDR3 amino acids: CASSLGRVNTEAFF. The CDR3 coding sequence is TGTGCCAGCAGCTTGGGGCGGGTGAACACTGAAGCTTTCTTT.

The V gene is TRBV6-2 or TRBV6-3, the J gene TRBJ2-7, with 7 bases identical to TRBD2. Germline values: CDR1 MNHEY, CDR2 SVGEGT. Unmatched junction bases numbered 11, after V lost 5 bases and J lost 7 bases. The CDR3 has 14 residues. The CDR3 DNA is TGTGCCAGCAGTCTCGGACTAGGATGGGGGGAGCAGTACTTC. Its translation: CASSLGLGWGEQYF.

CDR3: CASSQGTSGYQETQYF. DNA for the CDR3: TGTGCCAGCAGCCAGGGGACTAGCGGGTACCAAGAGACCCAGTACTTC. The gene calls are TRBV3-1 (or the pseudogene TRBV3-2) and TRBJ2-5; 12 bases line up with TRBD2. V was clipped by 3 bases and J by 0 bases; unmatched bases: 2. Germline lookup yields CDR1 LGHDT and CDR2 YNNKEL (reference sequence). CDR3 length equals 16 residues.

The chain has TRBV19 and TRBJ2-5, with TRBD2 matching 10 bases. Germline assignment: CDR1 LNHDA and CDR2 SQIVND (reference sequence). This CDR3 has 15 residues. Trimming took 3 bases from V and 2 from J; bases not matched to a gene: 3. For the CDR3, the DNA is TGTGCCAGTAGTATTACTAGCGGGACACAAGAGACCCAGTACTTC. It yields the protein CASSITSGTQETQYF.